The 29 T cell receptor beta chains below all came from one sample that was sequenced in a study of blood T cell repertoires in COVID-19. TCRdb's table, derived via immunoSEQ multiplex PCR, lists solely in-frame clones and lacks some. This repertoire shows fewer than 250,000 clones, approximately 80% found once; its top ten account for 1.8%. The sample taken for sequencing was PBMCs or T cells enriched from blood (not recorded which). These receptors originate from a man in his 60s who had recovered from COVID-19.

The J gene is TRBJ2-7, the V gene TRBV27; TRBD1 aligns across 10 bases. The ends lost 5 bases at V and 0 bases at J; junction bases unmatched: 13. The CDR3 contains 18 residues. Per the germline V gene, CDR1 is MNHEY and CDR2 is SMNVEV (reference sequence). CDR3 residues: CASSPPPDRGRSSYEQYF. CDR3 bases: TGTGCCAGCAGTCCGCCTCCGGACAGGGGGAGAAGCTCCTACGAGCAGTACTTC.

The rearrangement joins TRBV3-1 (or the pseudogene TRBV3-2) to TRBJ1-2; D is ambiguous. Per germline, CDR1 LGHDT and CDR2 YNNKEL (reference sequence). Trimming shortened V by 1 base and J by 6 bases, and 15 bases separated the two germline ends. This CDR3 comprises 15 residues. The CDR3 is CASSQARADLDGYTF. Written as DNA, the CDR3 is TGTGCCAGCAGCCAAGCGAGGGCCGACCTGGATGGCTACACCTTC.

Remarks on this clone: The sample carries other DNA sequences with the same CDR3. The chain has TRBV7-2 and TRBJ1-5, with 11 nucleotides matching TRBD1. The germline V gene encodes CDR1 SGHTA and CDR2 FQGNSA. With V trimmed by 2 bases and J by 7 bases, 7 bases remained unmatched. The CDR3 is 16 amino acids. The CDR3 is CASSLLGQGVGQPQHF. The CDR3 nucleotides are TGTGCCAGCAGCTTACTGGGACAGGGGGTGGGACAGCCCCAGCATTTT.

The rearrangement links TRBV6-6 to TRBJ2-3; D gene uncertain. Trimming took off 0 bases at V and 11 bases at J, with 15 bases between the two ends. This CDR3 spans 14 amino acids. Germline assignment: CDR1 MNHNY and CDR2 SVGAGI (reference sequence). The DNA of the CDR3 is TGTGCCAGCAGTTACTCCGAGCCTCAGACGGGGCAGTATTTT. The encoded protein is CASSYSEPQTGQYF.

The chain uses TRBV3-1 (or the pseudogene TRBV3-2) and TRBJ2-7; D unclear. Germline V gives CDR1 LGHDT, CDR2 YNNKEL (reference sequence). V lost 1 base and J 4 bases, leaving 11 bases between the germline ends. This CDR3 comprises 14 residues. The CDR3 DNA follows: TGTGCCAGCAGCCAAGGTCCAGGTCTTTACGAGCAGTACTTC. This translates into CASSQGPGLYEQYF.

This clone has a handful of counts. The J gene is TRBJ1-1, the V gene TRBV5-1, with a possible D match to TRBD1 (6 bases). V shed 3 bases and J shed 3 bases, with 15 bases lying between them. This CDR3 comprises 15 residues. The germline V gene encodes CDR1 SGHRS and CDR2 YFSETQ. CDR3 protein: CASSSGVAADTEAFF. For the CDR3, the DNA is TGCGCCAGCAGCTCAGGGGTGGCGGCGGACACTGAAGCTTTCTTT.

This chain joins TRBV19 and TRBJ1-4, with D possibly matching TRBD1 (6 bases). V lost 2 bases, J lost 7 bases, and 14 bases lay in between. Looked up from germline, CDR1 is LNHDA and CDR2 is SQIVND (reference sequence). This CDR3 spans 15 amino acids. CDR3 DNA sequence: TGTGCCAGTAGTATAACAGGGAAAGGGGCTGAAAAACTGTTTTTT. Protein: CASSITGKGAEKLFF.

V usage is TRBV6-6 and J usage is TRBJ1-2; D is unresolved. The CDR3 has 12 residues. The germline CDR1 and CDR2 sequences are MNHNY and SVGAGI (reference sequence). Deletions cut 5 bases from V and 1 base from J, with 5 bases between. The CDR3 DNA follows: TGTGCCAGCAGTCCGGTTAACTATGGCTACACCTTC. It translates to CASSPVNYGYTF.

V and J are TRBV5-1 and TRBJ2-3; TRBD1 aligns across 7 bases. This CDR3 comprises 14 residues. Germline V lookup: CDR1 SGHRS, CDR2 YFSETQ. V dropped 3 bases and J dropped 2; count of bases not matched to a gene: 3. CDR3 amino acids: CASSSGTATDTQYF. The CDR3 coding sequence is TGCGCCAGCAGCTCCGGGACAGCCACAGATACGCAGTATTTT.

The chain combines TRBV19 with TRBJ1-5; D unresolved. Germline V CDR1 and CDR2: LNHDA, SQIVND (reference sequence). Trimming took 3 bases from V and 7 from J, leaving 25 bases between them. This CDR3 has 18 residues. The CDR3 loop reads CASSITAFGQDSGQPQHF. The CDR3 DNA follows: TGTGCCAGTAGTATTACCGCGTTTGGCCAGGATTCGGGACAGCCCCAGCATTTT.

The gene calls are TRBV19 and TRBJ1-3; the D is unclear. Trimming took off 6 bases at V and 0 bases at J, with 24 bases between the two ends. The CDR3 is made up of 19 amino acids. Germline CDR1 and CDR2: LNHDA and SQIVND (reference sequence). The CDR3 loop reads CASSLEGGRMIYSGNTIYF. CDR3 bases: TGTGCCAGTAGCCTCGAGGGAGGCAGAATGATTTACTCTGGAAACACCATATATTTT.

The chain joins TRBV5-6 to TRBJ1-1, with D uncertain. The CDR3 spans 16 residues. V gave up 1 base and J gave up 3 bases, with 16 bases separating them. CDR1 is SGHDT, CDR2 YYEEEE, per germline. In DNA, the CDR3 is TGTGCCAGCAGCTTGTCCCCCCTTAGCCGATACACTGAAGCTTTCTTT. This encodes CASSLSPLSRYTEAFF.

This clone appeared a few times. The rearrangement links TRBV6-5 to TRBJ2-7; TRBD1 agrees at 7 bases. V dropped 5 bases and J dropped 6; count of bases not matched to a gene: 7. Germline assignment: CDR1 MNHEY and CDR2 SVGAGI. CDR3 size: 13 residues. The DNA for the CDR3 is TGTGCCAGCAGTACCAGACAGGGTGGCGAGCAGTACTTC. Protein product: CASSTRQGGEQYF.

The V and J genes are TRBV6-5 and TRBJ1-4, with D perhaps matching TRBD1 (5 bases). Germline V CDR1 and CDR2: MNHEY, SVGAGI. Trimming cost V 10 bases and J 4 bases, with 19 bases left between them. The CDR3 has 15 amino acids. This CDR3 reads CATFGPSGINEKLFF. CDR3 sequence (DNA): TGTGCCACCTTCGGGCCCTCAGGGATTAATGAAAAACTGTTTTTT.

The sample holds a few counts of this clone. The V call is TRBV29-1, the J call TRBJ1-6; TRBD1 is a possible D gene (6 bases). The CDR3 is 13 amino acids. V was pared by 5 bases and J by 6 bases, with 11 bases between. CDR1 is SQVTM, CDR2 ANQGSEA, per germline. The CDR3 loop is CSVRTDSNSPLHF. As DNA, the CDR3 is TGCAGCGTTAGGACAGATAGTAATTCACCCCTCCACTTT.

The chain couples TRBV5-1 to TRBJ2-4, with D possibly TRBD1 on 5 matching bases. The length of the CDR3 is 15 residues. The germline V gene encodes CDR1 SGHRS and CDR2 YFSETQ. The V gene lost 1 base and the J gene lost 3 bases, with 11 bases spanning the gap. CDR3 DNA sequence: TGCGCCAGCAGCTTGACAGGATCGGACAAAAACATTCAGTACTTC. Translated, it gives CASSLTGSDKNIQYF.

The genes are TRBV7-2 and TRBJ2-5; 13 bases match TRBD2. The CDR3 covers 17 residues. The germline CDR1 and CDR2 sequences are SGHTA and FQGNSA. Unmatched junction bases numbered 9, after V lost 6 bases and J lost 2 bases. This chain's CDR3 is CASSMTSGGPPQETQYF. DNA of the CDR3: TGTGCCAGCAGTATGACTAGCGGGGGGCCCCCTCAAGAGACCCAGTACTTC.

This chain connects TRBV2 to TRBJ2-3; D is perhaps TRBD2 (5 bases). Germline V gene sequence: CDR1 SNHLY, CDR2 FYNNEI. CDR3 length: 13 amino acids. With 4 bases removed from V and 3 bases from J, the gap between germline ends came to 8 bases. The CDR3 DNA is TGTGCCAGCAGTGTTAGCGAAACAGATACGCAGTATTTT. Amino acids: CASSVSETDTQYF.

The V and J genes are TRBV5-5 and TRBJ1-4; D is uncertain. The length of the CDR3 is 14 residues. V was trimmed by 4 bases and J by 7 bases, leaving 14 bases between them. Germline CDR1 SGHKS, CDR2 YYEKEE (reference sequence). Here the CDR3 reads CASSAGSSSEKLFF. DNA of the CDR3: TGTGCCAGCAGCGCCGGGAGTAGTTCTGAAAAACTGTTTTTT.

CDR3: CASSLGPPRGNTEAFF. The CDR3 DNA reads as TGTGCCAGCAGCTTAGGTCCACCTAGGGGCAACACTGAAGCTTTCTTT. V and J are TRBV7-3 and TRBJ1-1; D might be TRBD1 (5 bases). This CDR3 contains 16 residues. Trimming left V 2 bases short and J 2 bases short, with 15 bases between. CDR1 SGHTA and CDR2 FQGTGA come from the germline V gene.

This chain links TRBV12-5 with TRBJ1-4; tentative D call: TRBD1 (6 bases). Per the germline V gene, CDR1 is LGHNT and CDR2 is FRNRAP. The CDR3 loop spans 15 amino acids. The V end lost 1 base, the J end lost 8 bases, and 14 bases lay between the germline ends. CDR3 region: CASGLAQGSGEKLFF. As DNA, the CDR3 is TGTGCTAGTGGTTTGGCCCAGGGGAGCGGAGAAAAACTGTTTTTT. The variable domain in full, completed from reference TRBV12-5 and TRBJ1-4, reads DARVTQTPRHKVTEMGQEVTMRCQPILGHNTVFWYRQTMMQGLELLAYFRNRAPLDDSGMPKDRFSAEMPDATLATLKIQPSEPRDSAVYFCASGLAQGSGEKLFFGSGTQLSVL.

The genes are TRBV2 and TRBJ2-4; weak D call: TRBD1 (5 bases). Trimming left V 6 bases short and J 6 bases short, with 12 bases between. Germline CDR1 and CDR2: SNHLY and FYNNEI. The CDR3 consists of 13 residues. The CDR3 is CASRPDQGNIQYF. CDR3 nucleotide sequence: TGTGCCAGCAGACCGGATCAGGGAAACATTCAGTACTTC. Full variable domain (rest looked up from reference TRBV2 and TRBJ2-4): EPEVTQTPSHQVTQMGQEVILRCVPISNHLYFYWYRQILGQKVEFLVSFYNNEISEKSEIFDDQFSVERPDGSNFTLKIRSTKLEDSAMYFCASRPDQGNIQYFGAGTRLSVL.

The rearrangement joins TRBV6-5 to TRBJ2-1; 8 bases agree with TRBD2. This CDR3 has 13 residues. Looked up from germline, CDR1 is MNHEY and CDR2 is SVGAGI. Losses at the gene ends were 7 bases for V and 8 bases for J; bases not matched to a gene: 7. CDR3 loop: CASTRPGGDEQFF. DNA of the CDR3: TGTGCCAGCACCCGCCCGGGGGGGGATGAGCAGTTCTTC.

The chain combines TRBV6-2 or TRBV6-3 with TRBJ2-7, with D perhaps matching TRBD1 (6 bases). V lost 5 bases and J lost 1, with 12 bases in between. There are 14 residues in the CDR3. Per germline, CDR1 MNHEY and CDR2 SVGEGT. The CDR3 loop is CASSKQGWSYEQYF. DNA for the CDR3: TGTGCCAGCAGTAAACAGGGTTGGTCCTACGAGCAGTACTTC.

The V and J genes are TRBV7-8 and TRBJ1-4; TRBD1 aligns across 9 bases. J lost 1 base, V lost 4 bases, and 4 bases had no gene match. Germline CDR1 SGHVS, CDR2 FQNEAQ. This CDR3 is built from 16 residues. CDR3 bases: TGTGCCAGCAGCTCAACAGGGGGCGGAACTAATGAAAAACTGTTTTTT. Translation gives CASSSTGGGTNEKLFF.

The chain couples TRBV4-3 to TRBJ1-1, with D perhaps matching TRBD1 (6 bases). The CDR3 runs 15 residues. CDR1 is LGHNA, CDR2 YSLEER, per germline. V was cut by 4 bases and J by 4 bases, with 16 bases left in between. The CDR3 reads CASSRITGWATEAFF. In nucleotides, the CDR3 is TGCGCCAGCAGCCGGATTACAGGGTGGGCCACTGAAGCTTTCTTT.

As DNA, the CDR3 is TGCGCCAGCAGCCAAGATCGGGAAGCGGGGGGACCCCTCTCCTACAATGAGCAGTTCTTC. This sequence encodes CASSQDREAGGPLSYNEQFF. The chain recombines TRBV4-3 with TRBJ2-1; 9 bases align to TRBD2. Germline CDR1 LGHNA, CDR2 YSLEER. V gave up 0 bases and J gave up 0 bases; unmatched junction bases: 12. The CDR3 extends over 20 amino acids.

There are a few counts of this clone. The chain recombines TRBV5-1 with TRBJ2-7, with TRBD1 matching over 10 bases. The V and J ends lost 2 bases and 3 bases, in that order; junction bases with no gene match: 2. Germline CDR1 is SGHRS and CDR2 is YFSETQ. The CDR3 spans 14 residues. Here the CDR3 reads CASSLRTGGYEQYF. The CDR3 nucleotides are TGCGCCAGCAGCTTAAGGACAGGGGGCTACGAGCAGTACTTC.

The genes are TRBV5-4 and TRBJ1-4; D is unresolved. The CDR3 extends over 12 amino acids. The V gene lost 0 bases and the J gene lost 7 bases, with 4 bases spanning the gap. The germline V gene encodes CDR1 SGHNT and CDR2 YYREEE (reference sequence). The CDR3 sequence is CASSLGGEKLFF. The CDR3 region has the DNA TGTGCCAGCAGCTTGGGCGGTGAAAAACTGTTTTTT.